This T cell receptor (beta chain) was obtained from a study of CD8 T cells in ankylosing spondylitis. V was clipped by 2 bases and J by 4 bases, with 12 bases between them. This CDR3 region has 15 residues. This clonotype was recorded a few times. The antigen remains unidentified. Each TCR beta library was made by quantitative 5'-RACE that incorporated molecular barcodes. Via MiXCR, TCRdb re-called the 5' RACE reads, giving one row per CDR3 protein. The sample has around 770,000 distinct CDR3 sequences; roughly 19% are singletons. The study, taken as a whole, reports: Some of these motif variants have turned up before, in reports on reactive arthritis synovial fluid and blood. Disease-linked clones bore a CD8+ phenotype and were relatively rare in peripheral blood. From matched ankylosing spondylitis synovial fluid, disease-linked clones were reportedly recovered at significantly enriched levels. The study identified a TCR beta motif of roughly eight highly homologous variants that appeared characteristic of ankylosing spondylitis blood.

The clonotype originates from a male donor with ankylosing spondylitis. Sample: blood, either unsorted or a sorted T cell fraction (not recorded which). The rearrangement links TRBV12-3 or TRBV12-4 to TRBJ1-5; D may be TRBD1 (5 bases). Here the CDR3 DNA reads TGTGCCAGCAGTTTAAGGGGACTAAAGAATCAGCCCCAGCATTTT. It is translated as CASSLRGLKNQPQHF.